This T cell receptor beta chain was identified in a study of blood T cells in healthy people across ages. Germline CDR1 reads KGHSH; CDR2 reads LQKENI. The CDR3 totals 15 residues. J lost 8 bases, V lost 2 bases, and 12 bases had no gene match. Regarding the study as a whole: With age, beta diversity per million T cells declined roughly linearly, significantly by approximately 40.

The authors ran a second PCR of about 7 to 11 cycles using a sample-barcoded 5' primer and a J-beta primer mix. A minimum of 3 million CDR3-containing paired-end reads was obtained for each sample. One entry per CDR3 protein results from TCRdb running MiXCR on the 5' RACE reads. The sample has nearly 1 million distinct CDR3 sequences; roughly 47% are singletons. This clonotype was observed a few times. Antigen unknown. The TCR originated in a woman aged 55-75 years in good health. V and J are TRBV18 and TRBJ2-7; 7 bases fit TRBD2. The sample was blood. The CDR3, as DNA: TGTGCCAGCTCACCAATACAGCGGGATGCGGGTAAGCAGTACTTC. Its protein product is CASSPIQRDAGKQYF.